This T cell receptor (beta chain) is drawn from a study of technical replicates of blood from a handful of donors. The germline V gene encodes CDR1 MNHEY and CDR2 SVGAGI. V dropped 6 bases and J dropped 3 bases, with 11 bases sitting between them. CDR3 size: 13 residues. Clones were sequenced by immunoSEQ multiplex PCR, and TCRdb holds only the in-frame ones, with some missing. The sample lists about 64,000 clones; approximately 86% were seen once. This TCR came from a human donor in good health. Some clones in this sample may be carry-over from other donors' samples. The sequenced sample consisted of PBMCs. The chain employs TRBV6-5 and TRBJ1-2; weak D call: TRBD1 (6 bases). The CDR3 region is CASSHTGHYGYTF. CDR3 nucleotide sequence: TGTGCCAGCAGCCATACAGGGCACTATGGCTACACCTTC.